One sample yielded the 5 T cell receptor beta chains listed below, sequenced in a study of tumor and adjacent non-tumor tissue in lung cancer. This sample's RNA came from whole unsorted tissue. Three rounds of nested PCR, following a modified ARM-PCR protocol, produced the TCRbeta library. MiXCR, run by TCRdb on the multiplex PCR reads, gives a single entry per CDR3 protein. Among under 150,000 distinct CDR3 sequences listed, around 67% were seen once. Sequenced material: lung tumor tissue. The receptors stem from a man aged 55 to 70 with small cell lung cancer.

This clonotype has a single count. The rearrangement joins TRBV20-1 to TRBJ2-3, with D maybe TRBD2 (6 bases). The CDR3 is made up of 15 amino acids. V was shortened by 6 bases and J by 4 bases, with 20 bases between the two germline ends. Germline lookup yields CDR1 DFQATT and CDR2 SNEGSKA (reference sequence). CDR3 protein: CSAESTIGSADTQYF. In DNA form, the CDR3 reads TGCAGTGCGGAATCGACTATCGGGAGTGCAGATACGCAGTATTTT.

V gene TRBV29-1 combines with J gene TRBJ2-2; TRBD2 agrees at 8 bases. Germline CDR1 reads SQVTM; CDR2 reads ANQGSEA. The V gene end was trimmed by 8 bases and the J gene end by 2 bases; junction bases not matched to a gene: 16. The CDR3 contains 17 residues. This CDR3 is CSPRRALAGLNTGELFF. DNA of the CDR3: TGCAGCCCCAGAAGGGCGCTAGCGGGCTTAAACACCGGGGAGCTGTTTTTT.

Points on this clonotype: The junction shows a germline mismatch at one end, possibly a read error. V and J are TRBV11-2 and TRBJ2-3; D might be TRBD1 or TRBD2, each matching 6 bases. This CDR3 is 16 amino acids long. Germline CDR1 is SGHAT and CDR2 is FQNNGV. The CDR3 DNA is TGTGCTAGCAGCTCAATTCTAGGAGGGGGAACAGTTACGCAGTATTTT. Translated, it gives CASSSILGGGTVTQYF. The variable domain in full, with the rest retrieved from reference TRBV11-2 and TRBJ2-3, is EAGVAQSPRYKIIEKRQSVAFWCNPISGHATLYWYQQILGQGPKLLIQFQNNGVVDDSQLPKDRFSAERLKGVDSTLKIQPAKLEDSAVYLCASSSILGGGTVTQYFGPGTRLTVL.

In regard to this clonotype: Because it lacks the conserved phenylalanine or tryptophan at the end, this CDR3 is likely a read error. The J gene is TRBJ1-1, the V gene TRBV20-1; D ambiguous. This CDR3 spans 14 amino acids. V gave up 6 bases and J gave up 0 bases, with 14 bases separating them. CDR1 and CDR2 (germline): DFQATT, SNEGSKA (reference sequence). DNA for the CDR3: TGCAGTGCGAAGCAGACCGCGATGAACACTGAAGCTTTCTGT. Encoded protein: CSAKQTAMNTEAFC.

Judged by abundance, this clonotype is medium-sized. The CDR3 nucleotides read TGTGCCAGCAGTTTTCTGGGTCTGCATGGTTCGGATGAGCAGTTCTTC. Translation gives CASSFLGLHGSDEQFF. The chain links TRBV28 to TRBJ2-1; D uncertain. In germline, CDR1 is MDHEN, CDR2 SYDVKM. Trimming stripped 3 bases from V and 8 bases from J, with 20 bases between. The CDR3 is 16 amino acids. The complete variable domain, with remaining parts taken from reference TRBV28 and TRBJ2-1, reads DVKVTQSSRYLVKRTGEKVFLECVQDMDHENMFWYRQDPGLGLRLIYFSYDVKMKEKGDIPEGYSVSREKKERFSLILESASTNQTSMYLCASSFLGLHGSDEQFFGPGTRLTVL.